One sample yielded the 3 T cell receptor beta chains listed below, sequenced in a study of blood T cell repertoires in COVID-19. TCRdb's copy holds only in-frame clones and misses some; the assay was immunoSEQ multiplex PCR. Among over 120,000 clones listed, about 77% were seen once. The sample consisted of peripheral blood. The receptor source for this set is a woman in her forties or fifties with active or convalescent COVID-19.

The chain joins TRBV10-3 to TRBJ2-7, with TRBD1 matching over 9 bases. Germline V gene data show CDR1 as ENHRY and CDR2 as SYGVKD. Unmatched junction bases numbered 8, after V lost 3 bases and J lost 5 bases. The CDR3 loop spans 15 amino acids. The CDR3 DNA reads as TGTGCCATCAGTGAAAGGGGACAGGGATGGAACGAGCAGTACTTC. Its protein product is CAISERGQGWNEQYF.

The chain joins TRBV5-1 to TRBJ1-2; 8 bases align to TRBD1. The CDR3 totals 15 residues. The V gene's germline CDR1 is SGHRS and CDR2 YFSETQ. J was trimmed by 6 bases and V by 4 bases; bases with no gene match: 11. DNA of the CDR3: TGCGCCAGCAGCATACGACAGGGGTCGGGGGATGGCTACACCTTC. Translated, it gives CASSIRQGSGDGYTF.

This clone showed up just once. This chain connects TRBV29-1 to TRBJ2-7; D gene ambiguous. The CDR3 length is 12 residues. V lost 5 bases to trimming and J lost 3 bases, with 11 bases between them. Germline assignment: CDR1 SQVTM and CDR2 ANQGSEA. CDR3 in amino acids: CSVSPPGYEQYF. CDR3 nucleotide sequence: TGCAGCGTTTCTCCCCCGGGCTACGAGCAGTACTTC.